This T cell receptor beta chain stems from a study of blood T cell repertoires in COVID-19. Germline lookup yields CDR1 MNHEY and CDR2 SVGAGI. The CDR3 is made up of 13 amino acids. Deletions cut 7 bases from V and 0 bases from J, with 7 bases between. Original analysis: Amplifying reference gene primers gave estimates of nucleated cell counts. Clones were read by immunoSEQ multiplex PCR, and TCRdb kept only the in-frame ones, dropping some. V, J and clone size reflect that table, while D and trimming were determined from the DNA. The data contain 200,000 to 300,000 clones, approximately 88% of them singletons.

The clonotype was recovered from a woman in her twenties or thirties with acute COVID-19. This rearrangement joins TRBV6-5 to TRBJ1-5; the D is unclear. Sequencing input: PBMCs or T cells enriched from blood (not recorded which). The CDR3 reads CASTDHSNQPQHF. CDR3 nucleotides: TGTGCCAGCACAGATCATAGCAATCAGCCCCAGCATTTT.